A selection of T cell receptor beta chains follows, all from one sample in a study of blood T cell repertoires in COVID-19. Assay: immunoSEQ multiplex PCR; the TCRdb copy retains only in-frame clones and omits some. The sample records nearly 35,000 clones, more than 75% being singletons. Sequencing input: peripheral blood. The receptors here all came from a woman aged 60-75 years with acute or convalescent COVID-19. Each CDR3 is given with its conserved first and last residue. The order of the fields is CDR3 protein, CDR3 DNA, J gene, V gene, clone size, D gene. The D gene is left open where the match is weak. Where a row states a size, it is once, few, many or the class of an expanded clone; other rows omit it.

cdr3_aa: CASSESTVTYEQYF
cdr3_nt: TGTGCCAGCAGTGAAAGCACTGTGACCTACGAGCAGTACTTC
j_call: TRBJ2-7
v_call: TRBV6-1
clone_size: -
d_call: -

cdr3_aa: CASSLQGSYTEAFF
cdr3_nt: TGTGCCAGCAGCTTACAGGGCAGCTACACTGAAGCTTTCTTT
j_call: TRBJ1-1
v_call: TRBV7-3
clone_size: -
d_call: -

cdr3_aa: CVSSLEAGQGAYEQYF
cdr3_nt: TGCGTCAGCAGCTTGGAAGCGGGACAGGGGGCCTACGAGCAGTACTTC
j_call: TRBJ2-7
v_call: TRBV5-1
clone_size: -
d_call: TRBD1

cdr3_aa: CAWSVTGLGNTIYF
cdr3_nt: TGTGCCTGGAGTGTAACCGGTCTGGGAAACACCATATATTTT
j_call: TRBJ1-3
v_call: TRBV30
clone_size: once
d_call: -

cdr3_aa: CASSLGDTRGGTF
cdr3_nt: TGTGCCAGCAGTTTGGGGGACACCCGAGGAGGCACCTTC
j_call: TRBJ1-2
v_call: TRBV12-3/TRBV12-4
clone_size: -
d_call: -

cdr3_aa: CTSSQDRREADTQYF
cdr3_nt: TGCACCAGCAGCCAAGATCGGCGGGAGGCAGATACGCAGTATTTT
j_call: TRBJ2-3
v_call: TRBV1
clone_size: -
d_call: -

cdr3_aa: CATSRVPSGGYSYNEQFF
cdr3_nt: TGTGCCACCAGCAGAGTGCCTAGCGGGGGCTACTCCTACAATGAGCAGTTCTTC
j_call: TRBJ2-1
v_call: TRBV15
clone_size: medium-sized
d_call: TRBD2

cdr3_aa: CASSQEAQLVSGNTIYF
cdr3_nt: TGCGCCAGCAGCCAAGAAGCGCAGCTAGTCTCTGGAAACACCATATATTTT
j_call: TRBJ1-3
v_call: TRBV4-1
clone_size: once
d_call: -

cdr3_aa: CASSFLGAHEAFF
cdr3_nt: TGTGCCAGCAGCTTCTTGGGCGCCCATGAAGCTTTCTTT
j_call: TRBJ1-1
v_call: TRBV7-9
clone_size: -
d_call: -

cdr3_aa: CAWRFSHRDTGELFF
cdr3_nt: TGTGCCTGGAGGTTTTCACACAGAGACACCGGGGAGCTGTTTTTT
j_call: TRBJ2-2
v_call: TRBV30
clone_size: -
d_call: -

cdr3_aa: CASSIGQRTEKLFF
cdr3_nt: TGTGCCAGTAGTATCGGACAGAGAACTGAAAAACTGTTTTTT
j_call: TRBJ1-4
v_call: TRBV19
clone_size: few
d_call: -

cdr3_aa: CASSLGTGSEAFF
cdr3_nt: TGTGCCAGCAGTCTTGGGACAGGGAGTGAAGCTTTCTTT
j_call: TRBJ1-1
v_call: TRBV6-2/TRBV6-3
clone_size: -
d_call: TRBD1

cdr3_aa: CASSLQGLNEAFF
cdr3_nt: TGTGCCAGCAGTTTACAGGGACTTAATGAAGCTTTCTTT
j_call: TRBJ1-1
v_call: TRBV27
clone_size: -
d_call: -

cdr3_aa: CASSDRTANTGELFF
cdr3_nt: TGTGCCAGCAGTGATAGGACAGCGAACACCGGGGAGCTGTTTTTT
j_call: TRBJ2-2
v_call: TRBV25-1
clone_size: once
d_call: -

cdr3_aa: CASRSSIADVTDTQYF
cdr3_nt: TGCGCCAGCAGGTCCTCTATAGCGGATGTCACAGATACGCAGTATTTT
j_call: TRBJ2-3
v_call: TRBV5-1
clone_size: -
d_call: -

cdr3_aa: CASSVTGGTDTQYF
cdr3_nt: TGTGCCAGCAGCGTCACAGGGGGGACAGATACGCAGTATTTT
j_call: TRBJ2-3
v_call: TRBV6-4
clone_size: -
d_call: TRBD1

cdr3_aa: CASSLWWTGAENTEAFF
cdr3_nt: TGCGCCAGCAGCTTGTGGTGGACAGGGGCGGAGAACACTGAAGCTTTCTTT
j_call: TRBJ1-1
v_call: TRBV5-1
clone_size: -
d_call: TRBD1

cdr3_aa: CAISLQGDNSPLHF
cdr3_nt: TGTGCCATCAGTTTACAGGGGGATAATTCACCCCTCCACTTT
j_call: TRBJ1-6
v_call: TRBV10-3
clone_size: -
d_call: TRBD1

cdr3_aa: CASSKDLQETQYF
cdr3_nt: TGTGCCAGCAGCAAGGACTTACAAGAGACCCAGTACTTC
j_call: TRBJ2-5
v_call: TRBV7-9
clone_size: -
d_call: -

cdr3_aa: CASSGQGDRVIYGYTF
cdr3_nt: TGTGCCAGCAGTGGTCAGGGGGACAGGGTTATCTATGGCTACACCTTC
j_call: TRBJ1-2
v_call: TRBV6-1
clone_size: -
d_call: TRBD1

cdr3_aa: CASSLGVTRGPQHF
cdr3_nt: TGTGCCAGCAGCTTAGGGGTGACACGGGGGCCCCAGCATTTT
j_call: TRBJ1-5
v_call: TRBV7-2
clone_size: few
d_call: -

cdr3_aa: CASSEDMNTEAFF
cdr3_nt: TGTGCCAGCAGTGAAGACATGAACACTGAAGCTTTCTTT
j_call: TRBJ1-1
v_call: TRBV6-4
clone_size: few
d_call: -

cdr3_aa: CASRVTKNSPLHF
cdr3_nt: TGTGCCAGTAGGGTGACAAAAAATTCACCCCTCCACTTT
j_call: TRBJ1-6
v_call: TRBV19
clone_size: -
d_call: -

cdr3_aa: CASSSTGGQETQYF
cdr3_nt: TGTGCCAGCAGTTCGACAGGAGGCCAAGAGACCCAGTACTTC
j_call: TRBJ2-5
v_call: TRBV6-5
clone_size: -
d_call: -

cdr3_aa: CASSLSRGQASNQPQHF
cdr3_nt: TGTGCCAGCAGTCTCTCCAGGGGGCAGGCCTCCAATCAGCCCCAGCATTTT
j_call: TRBJ1-5
v_call: TRBV27
clone_size: -
d_call: TRBD1

cdr3_aa: CASSQSRNTEAFF
cdr3_nt: TGTGCCAGCAGCCAAAGCCGTAACACTGAAGCTTTCTTT
j_call: TRBJ1-1
v_call: TRBV7-3
clone_size: few
d_call: -

cdr3_aa: CASRGGTGVSGETQYF
cdr3_nt: TGTGCCAGCCGGGGGGGGACAGGGGTGTCGGGCGAGACCCAGTACTTC
j_call: TRBJ2-5
v_call: TRBV3-1/TRBV3-2
clone_size: -
d_call: TRBD1

cdr3_aa: CASSVGGQGSYNEQFF
cdr3_nt: TGTGCCAGCAGCGTAGGAGGACAGGGGTCCTACAATGAGCAGTTCTTC
j_call: TRBJ2-1
v_call: TRBV9
clone_size: -
d_call: TRBD1

cdr3_aa: CASRYSGDTEAFF
cdr3_nt: TGTGCCAGCAGGTACAGCGGGGACACTGAAGCTTTCTTT
j_call: TRBJ1-1
v_call: TRBV6-5
clone_size: -
d_call: -

cdr3_aa: CASRDTGGTVGDTF
cdr3_nt: TGTGCCAGTAGGGATACCGGAGGGACAGTTGGTGACACCTTC
j_call: TRBJ1-2
v_call: TRBV19
clone_size: -
d_call: TRBD1

cdr3_aa: CASRPTTKTGGDGYTF
cdr3_nt: TGCGCCAGCAGGCCGACAACAAAAACAGGGGGCGATGGCTACACCTTC
j_call: TRBJ1-2
v_call: TRBV5-1
clone_size: once
d_call: TRBD1

cdr3_aa: CASSPRSGGGWGEQFF
cdr3_nt: TGTGCCAGCAGCCCCCGTAGCGGGGGCGGGTGGGGTGAGCAGTTCTTC
j_call: TRBJ2-1
v_call: TRBV5-8
clone_size: -
d_call: TRBD2

cdr3_aa: CASSYSSTNTGELFF
cdr3_nt: TGTGCCAGCAGCTACAGCAGCACGAACACCGGGGAGCTGTTTTTT
j_call: TRBJ2-2
v_call: TRBV5-4
clone_size: -
d_call: -

cdr3_aa: CASSEALAGGNSYEQYF
cdr3_nt: TGTGCCAGCAGTGAAGCACTAGCGGGGGGCAACTCCTACGAGCAGTACTTC
j_call: TRBJ2-7
v_call: TRBV2
clone_size: -
d_call: TRBD2

cdr3_aa: CASSLDAGDSYEQYF
cdr3_nt: TGTGCCAGCAGCTTAGACGCGGGGGATAGCTACGAGCAGTACTTC
j_call: TRBJ2-7
v_call: TRBV7-6
clone_size: -
d_call: TRBD2

cdr3_aa: CASSVGWRGADTQYF
cdr3_nt: TGTGCCAGCAGCGTAGGGTGGCGGGGCGCAGATACGCAGTATTTT
j_call: TRBJ2-3
v_call: TRBV9
clone_size: -
d_call: -

cdr3_aa: CASSLEDRREGGSNQPQHF
cdr3_nt: TGTGCCAGCAGCTTGGAGGACAGGCGGGAAGGAGGGAGCAATCAGCCCCAGCATTTT
j_call: TRBJ1-5
v_call: TRBV5-4
clone_size: once
d_call: TRBD1

cdr3_aa: CASSLGGARNEQFF
cdr3_nt: TGCGCCAGCAGCCTCGGGGGGGCCAGGAATGAGCAGTTCTTC
j_call: TRBJ2-1
v_call: TRBV4-1
clone_size: -
d_call: TRBD2

cdr3_aa: CASSDSSKNIQYF
cdr3_nt: TGCGCCAGCAGCGACAGTTCCAAAAACATTCAGTACTTC
j_call: TRBJ2-4
v_call: TRBV10-1
clone_size: -
d_call: -

cdr3_aa: CASSPSFPGQVQETQYF
cdr3_nt: TGTGCCAGCAGCCCTTCTTTCCCAGGGCAGGTACAAGAGACCCAGTACTTC
j_call: TRBJ2-5
v_call: TRBV27
clone_size: once
d_call: -

cdr3_aa: CASSNGQGFNYGYTF
cdr3_nt: TGCGCCAGCAGCAACGGACAGGGATTTAACTATGGCTACACCTTC
j_call: TRBJ1-2
v_call: TRBV5-1
clone_size: -
d_call: TRBD1

cdr3_aa: CASSLYQQSSYEQYF
cdr3_nt: TGTGCCAGCAGCTTGTACCAACAGAGCTCCTACGAGCAGTACTTC
j_call: TRBJ2-7
v_call: TRBV5-4
clone_size: -
d_call: -

cdr3_aa: CASSFTGGSYEQYF
cdr3_nt: TGTGCCAGCAGCTTTACAGGGGGCTCCTACGAGCAGTACTTC
j_call: TRBJ2-7
v_call: TRBV7-2
clone_size: -
d_call: TRBD1

cdr3_aa: CASRLASPPGEAFF
cdr3_nt: TGTGCAAGTCGCTTAGCGTCTCCCCCAGGTGAAGCTTTCTTT
j_call: TRBJ1-1
v_call: TRBV12-2
clone_size: -
d_call: -

cdr3_aa: CASSLEGKSEKLFF
cdr3_nt: TGTGCCAGCAGCTTAGAGGGCAAGAGTGAAAAACTGTTTTTT
j_call: TRBJ1-4
v_call: TRBV11-2
clone_size: once
d_call: -

cdr3_aa: CASSLAGRGGYTF
cdr3_nt: TGCGCCAGCAGCTTGGCGGGCAGGGGTGGCTACACCTTC
j_call: TRBJ1-2
v_call: TRBV5-1
clone_size: few
d_call: -

cdr3_aa: CASSYSRAEQIYEQYF
cdr3_nt: TGTGCCAGCAGTTACTCGAGGGCCGAACAGATCTACGAGCAGTACTTC
j_call: TRBJ2-7
v_call: TRBV6-5
clone_size: -
d_call: -

cdr3_aa: CATSPGQENNEQFF
cdr3_nt: TGTGCCACCTCCCCGGGACAGGAGAACAATGAGCAGTTCTTC
j_call: TRBJ2-1
v_call: TRBV19
clone_size: -
d_call: TRBD1

cdr3_aa: CASSFRGGSTGELFF
cdr3_nt: TGTGCCAGCAGCTTCCGCGGGGGAAGCACCGGGGAGCTGTTTTTT
j_call: TRBJ2-2
v_call: TRBV13
clone_size: -
d_call: TRBD2

cdr3_aa: CASSLGLAGETQYF
cdr3_nt: TGTGCCAGCAGCCTTGGACTAGCGGGGGAGACCCAGTACTTC
j_call: TRBJ2-5
v_call: TRBV3-1/TRBV3-2
clone_size: -
d_call: TRBD2

cdr3_aa: CASSPQGGWTEAFF
cdr3_nt: TGTGCCAGCAGCCCACAGGGGGGATGGACTGAAGCTTTCTTT
j_call: TRBJ1-1
v_call: TRBV11-2
clone_size: -
d_call: TRBD1

cdr3_aa: CSGGQTGNTGELFF
cdr3_nt: TGCAGCGGAGGACAGACAGGGAACACCGGGGAGCTGTTTTTT
j_call: TRBJ2-2
v_call: TRBV29-1
clone_size: -
d_call: -

cdr3_aa: CASSLAGQGGSPLHF
cdr3_nt: TGTGCCAGCAGCTTAGCGGGACAGGGGGGTTCACCCCTCCACTTT
j_call: TRBJ1-6
v_call: TRBV7-6
clone_size: -
d_call: TRBD1